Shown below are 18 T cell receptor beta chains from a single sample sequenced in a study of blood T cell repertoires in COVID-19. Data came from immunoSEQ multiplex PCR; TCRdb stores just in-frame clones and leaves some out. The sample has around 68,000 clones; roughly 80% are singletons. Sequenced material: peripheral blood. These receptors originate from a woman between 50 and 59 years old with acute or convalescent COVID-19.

Here the CDR3 DNA reads TGTGCCAGTAGTATCGGGGACATAGTGGCTGAAGCTTTCTTT. As protein: CASSIGDIVAEAFF. V and J are TRBV19 and TRBJ1-1; a possible D gene is TRBD1 (6 bases). This CDR3 comprises 14 residues. Germline V gives CDR1 LNHDA, CDR2 SQIVND (reference sequence). The V and J ends lost 3 bases and 6 bases respectively, with 14 bases between them.

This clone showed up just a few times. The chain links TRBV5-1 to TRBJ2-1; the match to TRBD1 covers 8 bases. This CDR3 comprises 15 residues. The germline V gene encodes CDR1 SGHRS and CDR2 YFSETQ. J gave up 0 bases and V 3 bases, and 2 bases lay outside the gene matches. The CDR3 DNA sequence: TGCGCCAGCAGCTCAGGGGGCCTCTCCTACAATGAGCAGTTCTTC. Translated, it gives CASSSGGLSYNEQFF.

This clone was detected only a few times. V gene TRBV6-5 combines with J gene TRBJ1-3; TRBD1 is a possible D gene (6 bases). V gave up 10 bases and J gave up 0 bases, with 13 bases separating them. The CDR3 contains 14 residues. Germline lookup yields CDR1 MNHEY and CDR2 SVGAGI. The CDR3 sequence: CATMRGISGNTIYF. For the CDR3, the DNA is TGTGCCACCATGAGGGGGATCTCTGGAAACACCATATATTTT.

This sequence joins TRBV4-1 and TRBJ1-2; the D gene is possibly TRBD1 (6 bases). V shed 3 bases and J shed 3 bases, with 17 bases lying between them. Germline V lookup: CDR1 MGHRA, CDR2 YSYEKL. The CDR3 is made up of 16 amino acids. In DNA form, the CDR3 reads TGCGCCAGCAGCCATCCTACAGGGAGTTCTTACTATGGCTACACCTTC. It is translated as CASSHPTGSSYYGYTF.

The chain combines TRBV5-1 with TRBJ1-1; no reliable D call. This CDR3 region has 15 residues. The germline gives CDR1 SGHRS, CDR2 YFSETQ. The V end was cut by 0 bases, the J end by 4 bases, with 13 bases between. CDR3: CASSLVAGVGTEAFF. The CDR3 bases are TGCGCCAGCAGCTTGGTAGCCGGGGTTGGCACTGAAGCTTTCTTT.

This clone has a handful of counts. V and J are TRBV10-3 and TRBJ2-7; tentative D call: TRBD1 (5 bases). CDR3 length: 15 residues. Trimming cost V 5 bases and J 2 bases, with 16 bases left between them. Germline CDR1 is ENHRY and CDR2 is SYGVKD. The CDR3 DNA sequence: TGTGCCATCAGTCCCTCCCAGGGCGTGGCCTACGAGCAGTACTTC. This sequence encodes CAISPSQGVAYEQYF.

The CDR3 here is CASSLAGGYEQFF. DNA for the CDR3: TGTGCCAGCAGCCTAGCGGGAGGGTATGAGCAGTTCTTC. The chain recombines TRBV5-6 with TRBJ2-1; 12 positions agree with TRBD2. Germline-derived CDR1 and CDR2 are SGHDT and YYEEEE. V lost 4 bases, J lost 8 bases, and 1 base stayed unmatched. The CDR3 length is 13 residues.

The CDR3 here is CASSLTLTGYNEQFF. CDR3 DNA sequence: TGTGCCAGCAGCTTAACCCTTACAGGGTACAATGAGCAGTTCTTC. This chain links TRBV7-3 with TRBJ2-1; D possibly corresponds to TRBD1 (6 bases). Trimming removed 0 bases from V and 4 bases from J, with 10 bases in between. Germline CDR1 SGHTA, CDR2 FQGTGA. This CDR3 is built from 15 residues.

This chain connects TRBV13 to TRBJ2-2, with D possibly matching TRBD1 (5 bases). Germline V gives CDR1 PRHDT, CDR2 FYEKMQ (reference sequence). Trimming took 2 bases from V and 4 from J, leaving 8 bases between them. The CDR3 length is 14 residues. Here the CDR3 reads CASSLRQLTGELFF. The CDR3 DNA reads TGTGCCAGCAGCTTAAGACAGCTCACCGGGGAGCTGTTTTTT. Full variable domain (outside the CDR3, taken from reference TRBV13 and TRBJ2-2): AAGVIQSPRHLIKEKRETATLKCYPIPRHDTVYWYQQGPGQDPQFLISFYEKMQSDKGSIPDRFSAQQFSDYHSELNMSSLELGDSALYFCASSLRQLTGELFFGEGSRLTVL.

The CDR3 region has the DNA TGTGCCAGCAGCTTAGGGGTAGGGGCCTACAATGAGCAGTTCTTC. Its protein is CASSLGVGAYNEQFF. The rearrangement uses TRBV7-9 and TRBJ2-1; perhaps TRBD1 as D (5 bases). The germline V gene has CDR1 SEHNR and CDR2 FQNEAQ (reference sequence). This CDR3 region has 15 residues. Trimming left V 1 base short and J 2 bases short, with 9 bases between.

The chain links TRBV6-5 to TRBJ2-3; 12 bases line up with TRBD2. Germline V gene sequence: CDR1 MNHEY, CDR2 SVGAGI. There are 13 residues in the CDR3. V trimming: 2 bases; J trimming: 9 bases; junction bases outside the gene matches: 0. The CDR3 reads CASSYGLAGTQYF. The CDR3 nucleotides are TGTGCCAGCAGTTACGGACTAGCGGGAACGCAGTATTTT.

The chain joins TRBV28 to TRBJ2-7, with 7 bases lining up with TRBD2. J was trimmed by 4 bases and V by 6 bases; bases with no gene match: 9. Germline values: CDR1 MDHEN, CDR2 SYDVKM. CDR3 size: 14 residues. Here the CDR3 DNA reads TGTGCCAGCAGCGGTGGACTAGGAGTGTACGAGCAGTACTTC. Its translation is CASSGGLGVYEQYF.

The CDR3 sequence: CSVARDGTQYF. In DNA form, the CDR3 reads TGCAGCGTAGCCAGGGATGGTACGCAGTATTTT. This chain connects TRBV29-1 to TRBJ2-3, with D possibly being TRBD1 (5 bases). Looked up from germline, CDR1 is SQVTM and CDR2 is ANQGSEA. V shed 6 bases and J shed 8 bases, with 12 bases lying between them. This CDR3 region has 11 residues.

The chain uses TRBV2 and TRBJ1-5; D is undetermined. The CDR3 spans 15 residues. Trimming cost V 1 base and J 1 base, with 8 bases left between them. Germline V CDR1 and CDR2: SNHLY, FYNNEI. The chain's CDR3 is CASSEGFGSNQPQHF. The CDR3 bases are TGTGCCAGCAGTGAAGGGTTCGGGAGCAATCAGCCCCAGCATTTT.

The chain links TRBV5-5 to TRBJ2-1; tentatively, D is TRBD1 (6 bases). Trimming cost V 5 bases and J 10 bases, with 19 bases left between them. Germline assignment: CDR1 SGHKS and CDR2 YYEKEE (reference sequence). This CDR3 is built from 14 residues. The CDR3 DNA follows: TGTGCCAGCAGTCCCGGGACACAGGGCTTAGAGCAGTTCTTC. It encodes CASSPGTQGLEQFF.

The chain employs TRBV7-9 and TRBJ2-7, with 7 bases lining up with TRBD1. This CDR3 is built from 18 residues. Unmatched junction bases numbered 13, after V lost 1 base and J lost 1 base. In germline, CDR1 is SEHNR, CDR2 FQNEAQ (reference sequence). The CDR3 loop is CASSLGRDRVLVSYEQYF. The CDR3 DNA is TGTGCCAGCAGCTTAGGCCGAGACAGGGTCCTCGTTTCCTACGAGCAGTACTTC.

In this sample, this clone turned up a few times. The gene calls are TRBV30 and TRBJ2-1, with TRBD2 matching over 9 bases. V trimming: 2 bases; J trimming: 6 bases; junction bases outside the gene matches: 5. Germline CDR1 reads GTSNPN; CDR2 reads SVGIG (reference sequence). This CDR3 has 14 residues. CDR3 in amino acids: CAWSWVAGANEQFF. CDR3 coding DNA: TGTGCCTGGAGTTGGGTAGCGGGAGCCAATGAGCAGTTCTTC. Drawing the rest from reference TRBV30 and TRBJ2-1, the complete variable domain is SQTIHQWPATLVQPVGSPLSLECTVEGTSNPNLYWYRQAAGRGLQLLFYSVGIGQISSEVPQNLSASRPQDRQFILSSKKLLLSDSGFYLCAWSWVAGANEQFFGPGTRLTVL.

DNA of the CDR3: TGTGCCAGCAAGGCCTCGACAGGGAAGAATCAGCCCCAGCATTTT. This sequence encodes CASKASTGKNQPQHF. The rearrangement joins TRBV2 to TRBJ1-5; 7 nucleotides agree with TRBD1. Trimming removed 7 bases from V and 4 bases from J; junction bases left unmatched: 10. The length of the CDR3 is 15 residues. CDR1 is SNHLY and CDR2 is FYNNEI in the germline V gene.